Shown below are 28 T cell receptor beta chains from a single sample sequenced in a study of T cells in Graves' hyperthyroidism and ophthalmopathy. RNA transcripts provided the source from which TCR beta CDR3 regions were amplified. TCR CDR3 regions were first amplified by RT-PCR with HTBI primers. TCRdb re-called the multiplex PCR reads through MiXCR, storing one row per CDR3 protein. The sample records about 270,000 distinct CDR3 sequences, 22% being singletons. The sample taken for sequencing was blood. These receptor sequences come from a man aged 25 to 45 with Graves' ophthalmopathy.

This clonotype was observed at least ten times. The V gene is TRBV6-2 or TRBV6-3, the J gene TRBJ2-3, with 7 positions matching TRBD2. V shed 2 bases, J shed 2 bases, and the junction held 1 base outside the gene matches. The CDR3 extends over 14 amino acids. CDR1 MNHEY and CDR2 SVGEGT come from the germline V gene. CDR3 sequence reads: CASSYGTTTDTQYF. CDR3 DNA: TGTGCCAGCAGTTACGGGACTACCACAGATACGCAGTATTTT.

The CDR3 coding sequence is TGTGCCAGCAGTTTGGAGCGGGAGGCCACAGATACGCAGTATTTT. Protein sequence: CASSLEREATDTQYF. The genes are TRBV28 and TRBJ2-3; 9 nucleotides match TRBD2. V shed 3 bases, J shed 2 bases, and the junction held 3 bases outside the gene matches. Germline lookup yields CDR1 MDHEN and CDR2 SYDVKM. The CDR3 is made up of 15 amino acids.

The chain is built from TRBV5-1 and TRBJ2-2, with D uncertain. The CDR3 length is 14 residues. The V gene lost 2 bases and the J gene lost 8 bases, with 13 bases spanning the gap. The germline V gene encodes CDR1 SGHRS and CDR2 YFSETQ. CDR3 region: CASSLKASQGELFF. The CDR3 nucleotides are TGCGCCAGCAGCTTAAAAGCGTCCCAGGGGGAGCTGTTTTTT.

This clonotype was recorded many times. J is TRBJ1-2 and V is TRBV30, with D hard to call. Germline CDR1 and CDR2: GTSNPN and SVGIG (reference sequence). The length of the CDR3 is 12 residues. V lost 1 base and J 5 bases, leaving 8 bases between the germline ends. The CDR3 is CAWSGIGYGYTF. The DNA for the CDR3 is TGTGCCTGGAGTGGCATAGGTTATGGCTACACCTTC.

This clonotype was detected only a few times. V gene TRBV3-1 combines with J gene TRBJ2-7; 7 bases are shared with TRBD1. The germline gives CDR1 LGHDT, CDR2 YNNKEL (reference sequence). V lost 2 bases and J lost 3; bases outside the gene matches: 10. The CDR3 sequence is 16 residues long. Written as DNA, the CDR3 is TGTGCCAGCAGCCAAACCCCCCTGGCAGGGGGCTACGAGCAGTACTTC. It is translated as CASSQTPLAGGYEQYF.

The sample holds many counts of this clonotype. The chain carries TRBV3-1 and TRBJ2-1; 8 bases line up with TRBD2. CDR1 and CDR2 (germline): LGHDT, YNNKEL (reference sequence). The CDR3 has 14 amino acids. With V trimmed by 7 bases and J by 5 bases, 7 bases remained unmatched. The CDR3 is CASTRTSGDNEQFF. CDR3 DNA sequence: TGTGCCAGCACCCGAACTAGCGGTGACAATGAGCAGTTCTTC.

The chain carries TRBV5-5 and TRBJ2-6; D not certain. The CDR3 is 17 amino acids. Germline CDR1 SGHKS, CDR2 YYEKEE (reference sequence). V lost 4 bases and J 0 bases, leaving 14 bases between the germline ends. The CDR3, as DNA: TGTGCCAGCAGCCCTGGACGGAGTCACTCTGGGGCCAACGTCCTGACTTTC. The encoded protein is CASSPGRSHSGANVLTF.

The chain is built from TRBV3-1 and TRBJ2-7, with 8 bases that match TRBD2. V shed 4 bases, J shed 7 bases, and the junction held 9 bases outside the gene matches. Germline V lookup: CDR1 LGHDT, CDR2 YNNKEL (reference sequence). CDR3 length: 14 residues. CDR3 DNA: TGTGCCAGCAGCCCTAGGACTAGCACCTGGGAGCAGTACTTC. Translated: CASSPRTSTWEQYF.

In nucleotides, the CDR3 is TGTGCCAGCTCCCGACAGGGGGACAATTCACCCCTCCACTTT. The encoded protein is CASSRQGDNSPLHF. The genes are TRBV18 and TRBJ1-6; TRBD1 aligns across 9 bases. Trimming took 6 bases from V and 7 from J; bases not matched to a gene: 4. CDR1 and CDR2 from the germline V gene are KGHSH and LQKENI. The CDR3 spans 14 residues.

Many counts were recorded for this clonotype. The chain combines TRBV28 with TRBJ2-5, with 8 bases that match TRBD2. Germline V lookup: CDR1 MDHEN, CDR2 SYDVKM. Trimming took 1 base from V and 3 from J; bases not matched to a gene: 1. The CDR3 has 14 amino acids. The CDR3 reads CASSLLLAEETQYF. The DNA of the CDR3 is TGTGCCAGCAGTTTATTACTAGCGGAAGAGACCCAGTACTTC.

In DNA form, the CDR3 reads TGTGCCAGCAGCTTTTCGGTCTCCTATAATTCACCCCTCCACTTT. The encoded protein is CASSFSVSYNSPLHF. The chain carries TRBV7-9 and TRBJ1-6; D is undetermined. The V gene lost 3 bases and the J gene lost 0 bases, with 6 bases spanning the gap. CDR1 is SEHNR and CDR2 is FQNEAQ in the germline V gene (reference sequence). There are 15 residues in the CDR3.

The chain carries TRBV12-3 or TRBV12-4 and TRBJ2-2; the D call may be TRBD1 or TRBD2 (5 bases each). The CDR3 is 17 amino acids. The ends were cut back, 3 bases at V and 5 bases at J, with 19 bases in the middle. DNA of the CDR3: TGTGCCAGCAGTTTTTCCTCGACTCGGGGCAGTACCGGGGAGCTGTTTTTT. Protein: CASSFSSTRGSTGELFF.

This clonotype showed up many times. This rearrangement joins TRBV12-3 or TRBV12-4 to TRBJ2-1, with D perhaps TRBD2 (6 bases). Trimming took 7 bases from V and 6 from J, leaving 25 bases between them. The CDR3 spans 17 residues. The CDR3, as DNA: TGTGCCAGCATATTTGGGTTGGACGGGAGAGCTGGCAATGAGCAGTTCTTC. Protein product: CASIFGLDGRAGNEQFF.

In its sample, this clonotype was seen many times. This chain uses TRBV29-1 with TRBJ2-3, with D perhaps TRBD1 (5 bases). The CDR3 runs to 18 residues. CDR1 is SQVTM, CDR2 ANQGSEA, per germline. V was trimmed by 1 base and J by 5 bases, leaving 25 bases between them. This CDR3 reads CSVEGPNVIGHRGDTQYF. DNA for the CDR3: TGCAGCGTTGAAGGGCCGAATGTAATCGGACACCGAGGAGATACGCAGTATTTT.

The chain has TRBV28 and TRBJ2-1; a possible D gene is TRBD2 (6 bases). Germline lookup yields CDR1 MDHEN and CDR2 SYDVKM. This CDR3 region has 13 residues. The V gene lost 2 bases and the J gene lost 9 bases, with 11 bases spanning the gap. The CDR3 sequence is CASSLARAGEQFF. The DNA for the CDR3 is TGTGCCAGCAGTTTAGCTAGAGCGGGTGAGCAGTTCTTC.

The rearrangement links TRBV12-3 or TRBV12-4 to TRBJ2-7; no firm D call. The CDR3 totals 15 residues. V lost 4 bases and J 1 base, leaving 14 bases between the germline ends. In nucleotides, the CDR3 is TGTGCCAGCAGTTCCCCCCCAACCTCGTCCTACGAGCAGTACTTC. Translation gives CASSSPPTSSYEQYF.

This clonotype has at least ten counts. The rearrangement joins TRBV20-1 to TRBJ2-3; weak D call: TRBD2 (5 bases). CDR3 length: 16 amino acids. Trimming left V 0 bases short and J 0 bases short, with 13 bases between. Germline CDR1 and CDR2: DFQATT and SNEGSKA (reference sequence). Written as DNA, the CDR3 is TGCAGTGCTAGAGATCCGGGCGGGCTCAGCACAGATACGCAGTATTTT. Its translation is CSARDPGGLSTDTQYF.

The chain recombines TRBV9 with TRBJ1-5; a weak D match, TRBD1 (6 bases). This CDR3 has 14 amino acids. Germline CDR1 is SGDLS and CDR2 is YYNGEE. V lost 4 bases to trimming and J lost 5 bases, with 13 bases between them. DNA for the CDR3: TGTGCCAGCAGCCAGCACAGGGACGATCAGCCCCAGCATTTT. It encodes CASSQHRDDQPQHF.

This chain connects TRBV2 to TRBJ2-2; D is ambiguous. The CDR3 sequence is 13 residues long. V was pared by 4 bases and J by 8 bases, with 11 bases between. Germline CDR1 SNHLY, CDR2 FYNNEI. The CDR3 here is CASSGLRSGELFF. For the CDR3, the DNA is TGTGCCAGCAGTGGGTTGCGGTCGGGGGAGCTGTTTTTT.

V gene TRBV11-3 combines with J gene TRBJ2-7; D not certain. Trimming took 3 bases from V and 0 from J, leaving 9 bases between them. The CDR3 is 14 amino acids. Germline V gives CDR1 SGHNT, CDR2 YENEEA. CDR3 sequence (DNA): TGTGCCAGCAGCTTGGAACCGAGCTCCTACGAGCAGTACTTC. Encoded protein: CASSLEPSSYEQYF.

The count of this clonotype is one. This rearrangement joins TRBV7-9 to TRBJ1-3; D is unclear. The CDR3 runs 16 residues. Trimming left V 2 bases short and J 0 bases short, with 11 bases between. The germline CDR1 and CDR2 sequences are SEHNR and FQNEAQ (reference sequence). CDR3 in DNA: TGTGCCAGCAGCTTAAACGACTTTGGCTCTGGAAACACCATATATTTT. It codes for CASSLNDFGSGNTIYF.

This chain connects TRBV7-9 to TRBJ2-1; D possibly corresponds to TRBD1 (6 bases). The V end lost 1 base, the J end lost 8 bases, and 15 bases lay between the germline ends. The germline V gene encodes CDR1 SEHNR and CDR2 FQNEAQ (reference sequence). This CDR3 region has 15 residues. In DNA, the CDR3 is TGTGCCAGCAGCTTAGGGACAGATCTCTCGGATGAGCAGTTCTTC. Protein sequence: CASSLGTDLSDEQFF.

This clonotype has just one count. The rearrangement uses TRBV6-1 and TRBJ2-5, with D unresolved. The CDR3 is 15 residues long. Germline V lookup: CDR1 MNHNS, CDR2 SASEGT. Trimming took 1 base from V and 1 from J, leaving 10 bases between them. The DNA of the CDR3 is TGTGCCAGCAGTGAAGTTGGTACCCCCCAAGAGACCCAGTACTTC. Protein: CASSEVGTPQETQYF.

This clonotype was counted at least ten times. The chain links TRBV6-1 to TRBJ2-7; 8 nucleotides align to TRBD1. CDR1 and CDR2 from the germline V gene are MNHNS and SASEGT. The length of the CDR3 is 12 residues. V dropped 6 bases and J dropped 6; count of bases not matched to a gene: 4. This CDR3 reads CASSLTGAEQYF. DNA of the CDR3: TGTGCCAGCAGCTTGACAGGGGCCGAGCAGTACTTC.

This clonotype was seen a few times. The gene calls are TRBV7-3 and TRBJ2-1; 11 bases fit TRBD2. Germline-derived CDR1 and CDR2 are SGHTA and FQGTGA. CDR3 size: 14 residues. V dropped 5 bases and J dropped 5; count of bases not matched to a gene: 2. DNA for the CDR3: TGTGCCAGCAGCCCGGGACTAGCGGACAATGAGCAGTTCTTC. This translates into CASSPGLADNEQFF.

The chain carries TRBV3-1 and TRBJ2-5; D possibly matches TRBD1 or TRBD2 (6 bases each). There are 15 residues in the CDR3. Germline loops: CDR1 LGHDT, CDR2 YNNKEL (reference sequence). V gave up 3 bases and J gave up 7 bases, with 18 bases separating them. The CDR3, as DNA: TGTGCCAGCAGCCAGGGGCGTCGGGGGCCCGGGACCCAGTACTTC. Its protein is CASSQGRRGPGTQYF.

In this sample, this clonotype turned up many times. The V gene is TRBV28, the J gene TRBJ2-3; TRBD1 or TRBD2 may be the D gene (5 bases each). Germline values: CDR1 MDHEN, CDR2 SYDVKM. V lost 2 bases, J lost 5 bases, and 14 bases lay in between. The CDR3 spans 15 residues. DNA of the CDR3: TGTGCCAGCAGTTTAGTTCCCGGGGCGGGAGATACGCAGTATTTT. The encoded protein is CASSLVPGAGDTQYF.

The table lists this clonotype with a few counts. The rearrangement joins TRBV6-1 to TRBJ2-2; 9 bases are shared with TRBD1. The CDR3 length is 14 residues. Germline values: CDR1 MNHNS, CDR2 SASEGT. The V segment lost 5 bases and the J segment 6 bases; nucleotides outside the gene matches: 4. Here the CDR3 DNA reads TGTGCCAGCAGTCCACGACAGGGGGCCGGGGAGCTGTTTTTT. This codes for CASSPRQGAGELFF.